Following are 5 T cell receptor beta chains from one sample sequenced in a study of shared clonotypes between healthy human individuals. Repertoires were generated with immunoSEQ multiplex PCR, while TCRdb's copy carries only in-frame clones and drops some. The sample consists of over a million clones, roughly 95% of them appearing once. The sequenced material came from naive CD4+ T cells sorted from blood. Subset meaning: CD45RA+ positively selected. The receptors derive from a man aged 30-40 years in good health.

This rearrangement joins TRBV5-1 to TRBJ2-3; D might be TRBD2 (6 bases). The CDR3 length is 16 residues. Trimming removed 6 bases from V and 6 bases from J, with 23 bases in between. Germline V gives CDR1 SGHRS, CDR2 YFSETQ. CDR3 in amino acids: CASTRGDLYTGDTQYF. DNA for the CDR3: TGCGCCAGCACCCGAGGGGACTTGTATACGGGGGATACGCAGTATTTT.

This chain links TRBV9 with TRBJ2-6; D is undetermined. Germline V gives CDR1 SGDLS, CDR2 YYNGEE. This CDR3 has 16 amino acids. Trimming left V 3 bases short and J 1 base short, with 11 bases between. CDR3 region: CASSATLGSGANVLTF. Here the CDR3 DNA reads TGTGCCAGCAGCGCCACTTTAGGTTCTGGGGCCAACGTCCTGACTTTC.

This sequence joins TRBV5-1 and TRBJ2-2, with D perhaps TRBD2 (6 bases). V lost 5 bases to trimming and J lost 2 bases, with 25 bases between them. The CDR3 is 19 residues long. Germline lookup yields CDR1 SGHRS and CDR2 YFSETQ. The CDR3 sequence is CASSSGTLPKLLNTGELFF. The CDR3 bases are TGCGCCAGCAGTTCCGGGACTTTGCCCAAATTGCTCAACACCGGGGAGCTGTTTTTT.

This clone was counted only a few times. Other DNA sequences in this specimen translate into the identical CDR3. The chain links TRBV2 to TRBJ2-7; maybe TRBD1 (6 bases). Germline assignment: CDR1 SNHLY and CDR2 FYNNEI. Trimming stripped 5 bases from V and 4 bases from J, with 6 bases between. This CDR3 comprises 11 residues. This CDR3 is CASSQGYEQYF. The CDR3 region has the DNA TGTGCCAGCAGTCAGGGGTACGAGCAGTACTTC.

J is TRBJ2-1 and V is TRBV10-3, with a tentative D call TRBD1 (5 bases). Trimming removed 0 bases at V and 9 bases at J, with 18 bases between. This CDR3 is 16 amino acids long. The V gene's germline CDR1 is ENHRY and CDR2 SYGVKD. CDR3 protein: CAISESPTPGMGEQFF. In DNA, the CDR3 is TGTGCCATCAGTGAGTCACCTACCCCAGGGATGGGTGAGCAGTTCTTC.